The clone carrying this T cell receptor beta chain was counted a few times. What it recognizes is unknown. The germline gene is not matched at one end of the junction; a read error may be the cause. The sample originates from a study of cytomegalovirus exposure and HLA in healthy donors. Whole-study context: Earlier sequencing of about 179 million T cells yielded roughly 100 million unique TCR beta sequences. Counted in an early data release were roughly 87 million unique TCRs from HLA-typed donors.

The PCR was carried out with 60 Vbeta primers and 13 Jbeta primers. The method was immunoSEQ multiplex PCR; TCRdb's version includes in-frame clones alone and lacks a portion of them. The sample yields some 170,000 clones, about 86% seen once. Broader study findings: Rare TCR sequences predominated, though certain public TCRs were found in many donors. In a later analysis, specific HLA alleles were associated with 16,000 or so TCR beta sequences at a 0.05 false discovery rate.

Per germline, CDR1 SEHNR and CDR2 FQNEAQ (reference sequence). The CDR3 is 16 amino acids. The source is a woman aged 25 to 39 in good health and CMV-seronegative. V gene TRBV7-9 combines with J gene TRBJ2-2; a weak D match, TRBD2 (5 bases). The specimen was PBMCs. The CDR3 sequence: CSSSSQGGWGTGELFF. DNA for the CDR3: TGTTCCAGCAGCTCTCAAGGCGGGTGGGGCACCGGGGAGCTGTTTTTT.